Detailed here is one T cell receptor beta chain. The antigen is unknown. The sample holds other DNA sequences that translate to the same CDR3. Measured with immunoSEQ multiplex PCR; TCRdb has only the in-frame clones, and not every one. The sample lists 1.5 million to 2.5 million clones, roughly 94% occurring once. This sample is drawn from a study of shared clonotypes between healthy human individuals. As for the study in general: There were three CD4 naive, three CD4 memory, two CD8 naive and one CD8 memory plates per donor. Study outcomes and limitations: For naive CD4 cells, approximately 5% of clonotypes were shared across a handful of donors.

The V gene lost 3 bases and the J gene lost 1 base, with 9 bases spanning the gap. The CDR3 length is 14 residues. Germline V gene data show CDR1 as SEHNR and CDR2 as FQNEAQ (reference sequence). It was CD45RO-negative cells, positively selected for CCR7, that made up naive CD8 cells, with terminally differentiated effector memory CD45RA+ cells excluded. HIV-negative, healthy adults without recent acute infections or vaccinations were the donors. The sequenced material came from naive CD8+ T cells sorted from blood. The V and J genes are TRBV7-9 and TRBJ1-1; D unresolved. This sequence originates from a man between 18 and 29 years old in good health. The CDR3 coding sequence is TGTGCCAGCAGCTTGGCCTTATCGAACACTGAAGCTTTCTTT. It yields the protein CASSLALSNTEAFF.